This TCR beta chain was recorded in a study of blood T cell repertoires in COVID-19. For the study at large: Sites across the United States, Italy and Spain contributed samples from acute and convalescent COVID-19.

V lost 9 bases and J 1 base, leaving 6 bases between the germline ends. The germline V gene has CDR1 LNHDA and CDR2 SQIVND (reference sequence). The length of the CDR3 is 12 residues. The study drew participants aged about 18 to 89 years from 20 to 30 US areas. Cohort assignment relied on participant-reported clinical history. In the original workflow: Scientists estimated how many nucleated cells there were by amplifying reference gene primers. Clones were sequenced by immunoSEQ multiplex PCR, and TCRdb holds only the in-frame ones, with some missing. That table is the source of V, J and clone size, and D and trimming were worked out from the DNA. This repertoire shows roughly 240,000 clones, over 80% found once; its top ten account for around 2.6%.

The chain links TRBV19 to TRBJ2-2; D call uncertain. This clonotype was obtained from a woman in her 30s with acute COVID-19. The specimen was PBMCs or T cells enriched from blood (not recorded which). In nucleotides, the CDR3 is TGTGCCAGCGAGGTGAACACCGGGGAGCTGTTTTTT. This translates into CASEVNTGELFF.